The 27 T cell receptor beta chains in this list originate from one sample, sequenced in a study of radiation and T cells in renal cell carcinoma. Described time point: blood 4 weeks post-SBRT, at nephrectomy. Regarding treatment: 15 Gy SBRT to primary tumor, nephrectomy 4 weeks later. TCRdb's table, derived via immunoSEQ multiplex PCR, lists solely in-frame clones and lacks some. The repertoire holds approximately 80,000 clones, with roughly nine tenths as singletons. The source was blood, collected from a patient whose treatment included radiotherapy and nephrectomy. The receptors stem from a woman in her 70s with renal cell carcinoma.

V gene TRBV9 combines with J gene TRBJ2-5, with TRBD2 matching 9 bases. Germline values: CDR1 SGDLS, CDR2 YYNGEE. J lost 3 bases, V lost 0 bases, and 6 bases had no gene match. This CDR3 has 16 amino acids. CDR3 nucleotides: TGTGCCAGCAGCGTAGGTCGCGGGGGGGCCAAAGAGACCCAGTACTTC. Its protein is CASSVGRGGAKETQYF.

The rearrangement joins TRBV19 to TRBJ1-2, with 8 positions matching TRBD1. The germline gives CDR1 LNHDA, CDR2 SQIVND (reference sequence). V was pared by 4 bases and J by 1 base, with 2 bases of the junction left unmatched. The CDR3 sequence is 14 residues long. CDR3 coding DNA: TGTGCCAGTAGTACCGGACAGGGTAACTATGGCTACACCTTC. Its protein product is CASSTGQGNYGYTF.

The chain combines TRBV7-6 with TRBJ1-2, with 8 bases lining up with TRBD1. Germline CDR1 and CDR2: SGHVS and FNYEAQ. The trim removed 5 bases at V and 4 bases at J, leaving 3 bases unmatched. CDR3 size: 13 residues. The CDR3: CASSPGGAYGYTF. CDR3 bases: TGTGCCAGCAGCCCAGGGGGCGCCTATGGCTACACCTTC.

The chain joins TRBV11-2 to TRBJ1-1, with no clear D. Germline values: CDR1 SGHAT, CDR2 FQNNGV. The V end lost 1 base, the J end lost 4 bases, and 10 bases lay between the germline ends. CDR3 length: 14 amino acids. The CDR3 region is CASSLGRTFTEAFF. The CDR3 coding sequence is TGTGCCAGCAGCTTAGGGCGGACCTTCACTGAAGCTTTCTTT.

This clone was picked up one time. The genes are TRBV20-1 and TRBJ2-1; possibly TRBD1 for D (5 bases). Germline loops: CDR1 DFQATT, CDR2 SNEGSKA (reference sequence). CDR3 size: 11 residues. V was pared by 3 bases and J by 9 bases, with 9 bases between. CDR3 DNA sequence: TGCAGTGCTAGTTGGGGCAGTGAGCAGTTCTTC. It yields the protein CSASWGSEQFF.

A few counts support this clone. The J gene is TRBJ1-1, the V gene TRBV6-5, with TRBD1 matching 8 bases. This CDR3 is 14 amino acids long. The germline V gene has CDR1 MNHEY and CDR2 SVGAGI. V shed 7 bases and J 0 bases; nucleotides not matched to a gene: 4. The CDR3 is CASTRQGMNTEAFF. In DNA, the CDR3 is TGTGCCAGCACCCGACAGGGGATGAACACTGAAGCTTTCTTT.

The chain is built from TRBV2 and TRBJ1-1, with 9 bases identical to TRBD1. This CDR3 is built from 15 residues. V was clipped by 6 bases and J by 1 base; unmatched bases: 6. CDR1 and CDR2 from the germline V gene are SNHLY and FYNNEI. CDR3 DNA: TGTGCCAGCAGATCGGACAGGGGCCAGAACACTGAAGCTTTCTTT. It specifies CASRSDRGQNTEAFF. The full variable domain, in which reference TRBV2 and TRBJ1-1 provide the parts outside the CDR3, is EPEVTQTPSHQVTQMGQEVILRCVPISNHLYFYWYRQILGQKVEFLVSFYNNEISEKSEIFDDQFSVERPDGSNFTLKIRSTKLEDSAMYFCASRSDRGQNTEAFFGQGTRLTVV.

The gene calls are TRBV7-5 and TRBJ2-7. TRBV7-5 is labeled a pseudogene. The CDR3 consists of 13 residues. CDR3 sequence reads: CARSRLGAYEQYF. DNA of the CDR3: TGTGCCAGAAGCCGTTTGGGGGCCTACGAGCAGTACTTC.

The chain couples TRBV14 to TRBJ1-3; perhaps TRBD1 as D (6 bases). Germline V lookup: CDR1 SGHDN, CDR2 FVKESK. V was trimmed by 4 bases and J by 0 bases, leaving 19 bases between them. The CDR3 is 18 amino acids. CDR3 loop: CASSPVRGTPVSGNTIYF. The CDR3 DNA reads as TGTGCCAGCAGCCCAGTACGGGGGACACCTGTCTCTGGAAACACCATATATTTT.

This chain connects TRBV4-1 to TRBJ1-4, with no clear D. The V end was cut by 1 base, the J end by 3 bases, with 12 bases between. CDR1 and CDR2 (germline): MGHRA, YSYEKL. The CDR3 spans 16 residues. CDR3 loop: CASSQGFGRANEKLFF. The CDR3 region has the DNA TGCGCCAGCAGCCAAGGGTTCGGGCGGGCTAATGAAAAACTGTTTTTT.

The chain joins TRBV4-3 to TRBJ2-2; 8 bases line up with TRBD1. Germline values: CDR1 LGHNA, CDR2 YSLEER. V dropped 2 bases and J dropped 4; count of bases not matched to a gene: 6. This CDR3 has 16 amino acids. The CDR3 here is CASSQLTGVPTGELFF. The CDR3 DNA follows: TGCGCCAGCAGCCAATTGACAGGGGTACCCACCGGGGAGCTGTTTTTT.

This rearrangement joins TRBV7-9 to TRBJ2-2; no reliable D call. CDR3 length: 16 residues. V was trimmed by 0 bases and J by 4 bases, leaving 12 bases between them. CDR1 SEHNR and CDR2 FQNEAQ come from the germline V gene (reference sequence). CDR3 DNA: TGTGCCAGCAGCTTAGCGGATGGGCTTAGCACCGGGGAGCTGTTTTTT. It encodes CASSLADGLSTGELFF.

J is TRBJ2-7 and V is TRBV4-2, with D maybe TRBD1 (6 bases). The CDR3 has 14 amino acids. Looked up from germline, CDR1 is LGHNA and CDR2 is YNFKEQ. The germline V and J ends were trimmed by 0 bases and 3 bases, with 9 bases remaining between them. In DNA form, the CDR3 reads TGTGCCAGCAGCCAAGACAGGGACATCTACGAGCAGTACTTC. Translated: CASSQDRDIYEQYF.

The rearrangement joins TRBV2 to TRBJ1-1; TRBD1 might be the D (5 bases). The CDR3 has 15 residues. Trimming pared 0 bases from V and 3 bases from J, leaving 11 bases between. Germline CDR1 is SNHLY and CDR2 is FYNNEI. In nucleotides, the CDR3 is TGTGCCAGCAGTGAAGCGCAGGGTGGATACACTGAAGCTTTCTTT. This sequence encodes CASSEAQGGYTEAFF.

The V and J genes are TRBV7-2 and TRBJ2-3; 8 bases are shared with TRBD2. This CDR3 contains 16 residues. Trimming took 1 base from V and 7 from J; bases not matched to a gene: 10. Germline lookup yields CDR1 SGHTA and CDR2 FQGNSA. The CDR3 region has the DNA TGTGCCAGCAGCTTAGAGACGGGGGGGCCTCGAAATACGCAGTATTTT. Translated, it gives CASSLETGGPRNTQYF.

This clone appeared a single time. The chain links TRBV27 to TRBJ2-5; 11 bases fit TRBD1. This CDR3 has 13 residues. Per the germline V gene, CDR1 is MNHEY and CDR2 is SMNVEV (reference sequence). The junction had 5 bases not matched to a gene; V was cut back by 8 bases and J by 6 bases. The CDR3: CASRDRGTKTQYF. Written as DNA, the CDR3 is TGTGCCAGCCGGGACAGGGGGACGAAGACCCAGTACTTC.

The count of this clone is one. The rearrangement uses TRBV28 and TRBJ1-2, with 7 bases identical to TRBD1. The V gene's germline CDR1 is MDHEN and CDR2 SYDVKM. The CDR3 is 14 amino acids. The V and J ends lost 7 bases and 4 bases, in that order; junction bases with no gene match: 9. Here the CDR3 DNA reads TGTGCCAGCACCACTAGTGGGACAGTCTATGGCTACACCTTC. It specifies CASTTSGTVYGYTF.

This clone appeared once. Here the CDR3 reads CASSRGQGGGETQYF. CDR3 sequence (DNA): TGTGCCAGCAGCCGAGGACAGGGGGGAGGAGAGACCCAGTACTTC. The gene calls are TRBV11-2 and TRBJ2-5; the match to TRBD1 covers 10 bases. Germline V gives CDR1 SGHAT, CDR2 FQNNGV. V shed 5 bases, J shed 4 bases, and the junction held 7 bases outside the gene matches. CDR3 size: 15 residues. The entire variable domain, with the rest obtained from reference TRBV11-2 and TRBJ2-5, is as follows: EAGVAQSPRYKIIEKRQSVAFWCNPISGHATLYWYQQILGQGPKLLIQFQNNGVVDDSQLPKDRFSAERLKGVDSTLKIQPAKLEDSAVYLCASSRGQGGGETQYFGPGTRLLVL.

CDR3: CASSEGQGAGGYTF. CDR3 in DNA: TGTGCCAGCAGTGAAGGACAGGGGGCGGGGGGCTACACCTTC. This chain joins TRBV5-4 and TRBJ1-2; 11 positions agree with TRBD1. V lost 5 bases to trimming and J lost 8 bases; unmatched junction nucleotides: 8. The CDR3 spans 14 residues. Germline CDR1 SGHNT, CDR2 YYREEE (reference sequence).

The chain uses TRBV5-1 and TRBJ2-3; D unresolved. V lost 0 bases and J lost 4, with 6 bases in between. CDR3 length equals 13 residues. Germline V gene sequence: CDR1 SGHRS, CDR2 YFSETQ. The CDR3 DNA reads as TGCGCCAGCAGCTTGGGACTGTCAGATACGCAGTATTTT. Encoded protein: CASSLGLSDTQYF.

The V gene is TRBV19, the J gene TRBJ2-7, with a weak D call TRBD1 (5 bases). V gave up 6 bases and J gave up 5 bases, with 14 bases separating them. The CDR3 has 13 amino acids. Germline V lookup: CDR1 LNHDA, CDR2 SQIVND (reference sequence). In DNA, the CDR3 is TGTGCCAGTAGCGAGACAGTTTCCAACGAGCAGTACTTC. It translates to CASSETVSNEQYF.

The rearrangement joins TRBV19 to TRBJ1-3; D is uncertain. Trimming cost V 7 bases and J 0 bases, with 7 bases left between them. The germline CDR1 and CDR2 sequences are LNHDA and SQIVND (reference sequence). There are 13 residues in the CDR3. CDR3 nucleotide sequence: TGTGCCAGTACAGTCTCCTCTGGAAACACCATATATTTT. This translates into CASTVSSGNTIYF. The entire variable domain, with the rest obtained from reference TRBV19 and TRBJ1-3, is as follows: DGGITQSPKYLFRKEGQNVTLSCEQNLNHDAMYWYRQDPGQGLRLIYYSQIVNDFQKGDIAEGYSVSREKKESFPLTVTSAQKNPTAFYLCASTVSSGNTIYFGEGSWLTVV.

The chain employs TRBV19 and TRBJ1-2, with 10 positions matching TRBD1. V was clipped by 5 bases and J by 5 bases; unmatched bases: 8. Germline V lookup: CDR1 LNHDA, CDR2 SQIVND (reference sequence). The length of the CDR3 is 15 residues. CDR3 in DNA: TGTGCCAGTAGTGCCCGGGACAGGGGATGGTATGGCTACACCTTC. Its translation is CASSARDRGWYGYTF.

The chain employs TRBV7-8 and TRBJ2-5; no clear D gene. Looked up from germline, CDR1 is SGHVS and CDR2 is FQNEAQ. The CDR3 contains 14 residues. Trimming removed 1 base from V and 5 bases from J, with 11 bases in between. This CDR3 reads CASSLVSQRETQYF. The CDR3, as DNA: TGTGCCAGCAGCTTAGTTAGCCAAAGGGAGACCCAGTACTTC.

The chain is built from TRBV10-3 and TRBJ1-2, with D unclear. Germline V CDR1 and CDR2: ENHRY, SYGVKD. The V and J ends lost 2 bases and 0 bases respectively, with 4 bases between them. The CDR3 is 13 amino acids. The CDR3 region has the DNA TGTGCCATCAGTGAGAGGACTAACTATGGCTACACCTTC. It is translated as CAISERTNYGYTF.

The rearrangement links TRBV5-1 to TRBJ1-2, with D hard to call. Germline lookup yields CDR1 SGHRS and CDR2 YFSETQ. This CDR3 is 14 amino acids long. Trimming took off 0 bases at V and 6 bases at J, with 12 bases between the two ends. Written as DNA, the CDR3 is TGCGCCAGCAGCTTGGTGCAGGCTCTGGATGGCTACACCTTC. Its translation: CASSLVQALDGYTF.

The genes are TRBV19 and TRBJ1-2; no reliable D call. The CDR3 has 13 residues. Trimming removed 2 bases from V and 6 bases from J, with 10 bases in between. Germline CDR1 is LNHDA and CDR2 is SQIVND (reference sequence). CDR3 DNA: TGTGCCAGTAGTATACAGGCAAGCAATGGCTACACCTTC. Its translation is CASSIQASNGYTF.